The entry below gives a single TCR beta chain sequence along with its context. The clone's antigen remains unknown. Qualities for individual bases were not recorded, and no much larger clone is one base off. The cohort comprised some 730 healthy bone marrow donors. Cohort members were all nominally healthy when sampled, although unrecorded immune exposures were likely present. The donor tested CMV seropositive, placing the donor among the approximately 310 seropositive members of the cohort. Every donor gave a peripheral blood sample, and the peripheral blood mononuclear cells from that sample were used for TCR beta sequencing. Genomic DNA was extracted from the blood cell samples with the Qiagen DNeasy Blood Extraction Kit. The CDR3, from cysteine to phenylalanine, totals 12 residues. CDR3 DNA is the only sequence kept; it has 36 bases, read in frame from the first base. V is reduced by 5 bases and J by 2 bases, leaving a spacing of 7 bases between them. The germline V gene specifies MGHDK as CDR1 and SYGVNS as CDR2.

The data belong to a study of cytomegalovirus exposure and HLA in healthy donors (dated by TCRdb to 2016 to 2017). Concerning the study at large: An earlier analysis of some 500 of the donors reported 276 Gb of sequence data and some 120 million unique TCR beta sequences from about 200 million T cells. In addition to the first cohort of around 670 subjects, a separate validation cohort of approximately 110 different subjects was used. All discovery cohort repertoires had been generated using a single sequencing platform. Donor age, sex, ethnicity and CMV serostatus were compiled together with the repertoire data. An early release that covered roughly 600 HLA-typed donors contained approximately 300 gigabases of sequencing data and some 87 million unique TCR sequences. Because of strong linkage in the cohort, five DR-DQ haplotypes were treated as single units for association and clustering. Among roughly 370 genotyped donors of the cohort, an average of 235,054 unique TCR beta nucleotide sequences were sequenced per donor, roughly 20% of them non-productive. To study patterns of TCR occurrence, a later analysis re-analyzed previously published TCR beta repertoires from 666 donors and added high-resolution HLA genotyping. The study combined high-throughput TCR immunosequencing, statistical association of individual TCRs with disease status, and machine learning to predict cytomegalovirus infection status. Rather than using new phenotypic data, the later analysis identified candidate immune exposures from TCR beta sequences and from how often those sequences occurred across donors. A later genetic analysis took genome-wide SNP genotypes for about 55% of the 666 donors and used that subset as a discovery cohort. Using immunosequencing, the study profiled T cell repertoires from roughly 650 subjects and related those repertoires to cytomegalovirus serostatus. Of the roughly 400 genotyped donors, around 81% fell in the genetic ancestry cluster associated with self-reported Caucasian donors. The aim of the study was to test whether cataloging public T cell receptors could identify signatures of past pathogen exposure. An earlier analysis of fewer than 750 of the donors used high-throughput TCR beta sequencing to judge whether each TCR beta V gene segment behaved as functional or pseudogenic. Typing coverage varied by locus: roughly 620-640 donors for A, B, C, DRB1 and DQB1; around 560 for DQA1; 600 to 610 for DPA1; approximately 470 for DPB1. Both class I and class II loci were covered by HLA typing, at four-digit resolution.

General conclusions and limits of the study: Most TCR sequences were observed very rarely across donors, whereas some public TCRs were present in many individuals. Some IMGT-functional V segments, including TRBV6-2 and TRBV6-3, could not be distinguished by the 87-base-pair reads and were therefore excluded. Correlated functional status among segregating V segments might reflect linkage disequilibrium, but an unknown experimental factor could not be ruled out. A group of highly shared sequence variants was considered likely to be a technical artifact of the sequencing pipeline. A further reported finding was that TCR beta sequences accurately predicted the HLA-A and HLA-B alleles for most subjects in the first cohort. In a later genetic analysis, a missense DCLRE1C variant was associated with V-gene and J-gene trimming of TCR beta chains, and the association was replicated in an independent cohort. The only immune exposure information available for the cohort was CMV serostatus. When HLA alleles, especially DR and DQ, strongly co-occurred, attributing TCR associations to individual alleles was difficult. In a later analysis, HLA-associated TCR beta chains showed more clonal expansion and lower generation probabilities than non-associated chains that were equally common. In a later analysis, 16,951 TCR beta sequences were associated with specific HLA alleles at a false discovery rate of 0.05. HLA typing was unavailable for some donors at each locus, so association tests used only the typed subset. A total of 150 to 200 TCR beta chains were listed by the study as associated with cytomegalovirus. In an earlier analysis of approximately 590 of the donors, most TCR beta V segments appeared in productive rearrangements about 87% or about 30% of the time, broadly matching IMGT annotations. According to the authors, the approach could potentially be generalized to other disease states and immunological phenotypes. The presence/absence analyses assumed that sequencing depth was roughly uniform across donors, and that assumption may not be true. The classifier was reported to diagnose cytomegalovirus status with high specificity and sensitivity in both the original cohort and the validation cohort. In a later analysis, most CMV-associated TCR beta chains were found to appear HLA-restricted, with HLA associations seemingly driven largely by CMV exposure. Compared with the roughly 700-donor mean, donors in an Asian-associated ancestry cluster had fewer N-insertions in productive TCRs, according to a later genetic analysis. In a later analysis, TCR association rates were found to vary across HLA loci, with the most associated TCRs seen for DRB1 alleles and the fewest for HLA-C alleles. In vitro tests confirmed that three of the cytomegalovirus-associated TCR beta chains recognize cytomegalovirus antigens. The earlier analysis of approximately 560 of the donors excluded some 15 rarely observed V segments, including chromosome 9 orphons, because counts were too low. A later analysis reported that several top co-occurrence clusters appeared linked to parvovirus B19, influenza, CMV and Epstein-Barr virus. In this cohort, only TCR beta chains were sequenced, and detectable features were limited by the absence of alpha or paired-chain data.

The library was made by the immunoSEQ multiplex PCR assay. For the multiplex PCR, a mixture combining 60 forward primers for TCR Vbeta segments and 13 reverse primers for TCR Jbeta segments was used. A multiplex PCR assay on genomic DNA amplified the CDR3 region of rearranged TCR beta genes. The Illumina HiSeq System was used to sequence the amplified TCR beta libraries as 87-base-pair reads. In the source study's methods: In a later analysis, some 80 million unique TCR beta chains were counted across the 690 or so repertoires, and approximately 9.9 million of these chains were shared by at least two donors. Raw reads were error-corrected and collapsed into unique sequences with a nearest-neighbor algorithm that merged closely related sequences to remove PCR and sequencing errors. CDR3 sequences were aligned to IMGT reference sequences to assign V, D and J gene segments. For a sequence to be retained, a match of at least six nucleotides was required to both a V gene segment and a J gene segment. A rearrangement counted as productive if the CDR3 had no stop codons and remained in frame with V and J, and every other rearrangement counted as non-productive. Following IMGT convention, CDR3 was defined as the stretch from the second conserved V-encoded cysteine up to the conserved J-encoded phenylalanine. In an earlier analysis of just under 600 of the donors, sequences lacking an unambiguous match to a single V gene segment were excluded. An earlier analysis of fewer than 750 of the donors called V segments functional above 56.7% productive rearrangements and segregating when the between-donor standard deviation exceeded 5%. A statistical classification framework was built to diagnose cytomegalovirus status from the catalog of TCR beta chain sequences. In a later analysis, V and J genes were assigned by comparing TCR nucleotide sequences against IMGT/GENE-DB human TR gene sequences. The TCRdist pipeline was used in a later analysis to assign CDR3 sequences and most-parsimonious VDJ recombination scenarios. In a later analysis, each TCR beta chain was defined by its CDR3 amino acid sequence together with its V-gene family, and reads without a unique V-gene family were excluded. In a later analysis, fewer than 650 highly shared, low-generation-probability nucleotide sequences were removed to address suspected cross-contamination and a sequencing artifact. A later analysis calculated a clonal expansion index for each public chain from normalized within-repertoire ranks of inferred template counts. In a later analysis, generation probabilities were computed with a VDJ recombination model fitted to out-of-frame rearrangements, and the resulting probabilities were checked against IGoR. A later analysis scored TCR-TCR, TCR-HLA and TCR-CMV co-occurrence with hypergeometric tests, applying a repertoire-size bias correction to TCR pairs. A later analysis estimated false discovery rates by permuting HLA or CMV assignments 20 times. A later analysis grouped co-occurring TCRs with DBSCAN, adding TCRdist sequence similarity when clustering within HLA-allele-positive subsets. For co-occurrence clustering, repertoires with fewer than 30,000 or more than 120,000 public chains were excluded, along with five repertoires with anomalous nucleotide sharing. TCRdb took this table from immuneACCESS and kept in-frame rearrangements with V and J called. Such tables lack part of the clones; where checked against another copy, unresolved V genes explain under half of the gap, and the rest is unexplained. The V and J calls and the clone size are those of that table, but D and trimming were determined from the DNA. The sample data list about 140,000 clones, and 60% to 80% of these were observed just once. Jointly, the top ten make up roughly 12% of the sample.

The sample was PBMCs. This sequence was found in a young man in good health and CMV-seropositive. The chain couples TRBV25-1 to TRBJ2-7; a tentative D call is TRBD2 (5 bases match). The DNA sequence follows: TGTGCCAGCAGTCCTAGCCCCTACGAGCAGTACTTC. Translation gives CASSPSPYEQYF.